The subject of this entry is one T cell receptor beta chain. Antigen: not known. This CDR3 is 15 amino acids long. Germline assignment: CDR1 SGHRS and CDR2 YFSETQ. Germline trimming cut 4 bases from V and 5 bases from J; bases unmatched to any gene: 4. The data were obtained in a study of vaccination effects on CD4 cells after COVID-19. Study details: All study participants received two doses of BNT162b2 or mRNA-1273 vaccine. Findings of the study overall: Clones arising from infection and from vaccination showed marked clonal contraction late after vaccination.

ViraFEST assay sequencing came after antigen-specific CD4+ T cells were expanded with viral peptide pools. After roughly ten days in culture, the CD4+ T cells were isolated. Negative nucleocapsid antibody tests before and after vaccination confirmed no previous SARS-CoV-2 infection. Half the medium was replaced with IL-2 medium on days 3 and 7. Some clones are missing from TCRdb's copy, which holds only in-frame ones; the method was immunoSEQ multiplex PCR. The table records 20,000 to 30,000 clones, about 74% of them present only once. The source was CD4+ T cells from PBMCs cultured with HCoV-NL63 spike peptides, collected before COVID-19 vaccination. The rearrangement joins TRBV5-1 to TRBJ2-1; 12 bases agree with TRBD2. This TCR came from a human donor who received a COVID-19 vaccine. CDR3 DNA: TGCGCCAGCAGCATAAGACTAGCGGGGGACAATGAGCAGTTCTTC. Amino acid sequence: CASSIRLAGDNEQFF.